Sequencing of this T cell receptor beta chain was carried out in a study of blood T cell repertoires in COVID-19. Study at large: The United States, Italy and Spain supplied acute and convalescent COVID-19 samples.

Per the original data handling: Amplification with reference gene primers provided the estimates of nucleated cell counts. The table came from immunoSEQ multiplex PCR; TCRdb's copy has only in-frame clones and leaves some out. V and J calls and clone size are as listed in that table; D and trimming were resolved from the DNA. The sample shows 45,000 to 65,000 clones, more than 80% of them seen only once. The germline gives CDR1 LGHDT, CDR2 YNNKEL (reference sequence). The trim removed 3 bases at V and 10 bases at J, leaving 7 bases unmatched. This CDR3 contains 16 residues. The genes are TRBV3-1 (or the pseudogene TRBV3-2) and TRBJ1-6; 12 nucleotides agree with TRBD1. This clonotype originated in a man aged 40-49 years with acute or convalescent COVID-19. Source material: peripheral blood. The CDR3, as DNA: TGTGCCAGCAGCCACGATGGGACAGGGGGCGTATCACCCCTCCACTTT. Its translation: CASSHDGTGGVSPLHF.